The table lists the clone carrying this T cell receptor beta chain with a count of one. Its antigen remains unidentified. The data stem from a study of long-term antiretroviral therapy in people with HIV. Overall study findings and caveats: Nothing was known about ART adherence, viral resistance or changes in therapy. Across all time points, the repertoire was dominated by clones that expanded before ART. Collection of the blood took place between the mid-2000s and the late 2010s. The ART regimens in use then may have been less effective than current ones.

Held in samples before DNA extraction were about 0.9-11 million cryopreserved PBMC. This was the immunoSEQ v3.0 assay at survey level. Assay used: immunoSEQ multiplex PCR; TCRdb lists only in-frame clones, some missing. The sample records 17,000 or so clones, about four fifths being singletons. Losses at the gene ends were 6 bases for V and 3 bases for J; bases not matched to a gene: 5. Germline V gene data show CDR1 as MNHEY and CDR2 as SVGAGI. The CDR3 is 15 residues long. The genes are TRBV6-5 and TRBJ2-7; 13 bases align to TRBD2. The origin of this receptor is a man aged 30-40 years with HIV. The source was unsorted PBMCs, collected at the start of antiretroviral therapy. The CDR3 loop reads CASSKLAGGLYEQYF. The DNA of the CDR3 is TGTGCCAGCAGCAAACTAGCGGGGGGGCTCTACGAGCAGTACTTC.